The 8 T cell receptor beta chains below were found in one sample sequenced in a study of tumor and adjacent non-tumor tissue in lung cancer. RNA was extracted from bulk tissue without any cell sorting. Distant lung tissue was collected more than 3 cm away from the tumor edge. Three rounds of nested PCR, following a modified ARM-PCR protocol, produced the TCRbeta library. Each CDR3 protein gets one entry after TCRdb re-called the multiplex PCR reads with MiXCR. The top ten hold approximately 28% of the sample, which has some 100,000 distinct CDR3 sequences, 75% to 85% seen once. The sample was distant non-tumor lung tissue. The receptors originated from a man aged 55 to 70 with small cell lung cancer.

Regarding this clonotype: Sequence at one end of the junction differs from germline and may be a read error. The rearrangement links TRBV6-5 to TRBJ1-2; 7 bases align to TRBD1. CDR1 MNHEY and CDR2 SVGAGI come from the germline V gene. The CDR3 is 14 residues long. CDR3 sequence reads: CASKSNDRDAGYTF. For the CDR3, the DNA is TGTGCCAGCAAATCTAACGACAGGGACGCTGGCTACACGTTC.

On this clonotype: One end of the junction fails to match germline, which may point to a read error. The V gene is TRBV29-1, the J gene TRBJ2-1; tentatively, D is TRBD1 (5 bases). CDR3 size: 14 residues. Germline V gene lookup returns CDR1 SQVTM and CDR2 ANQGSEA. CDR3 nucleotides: TGCAGCGTTGGAGAAAACCTAGAAGGGGATGAGCAGCTCTTC. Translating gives CSVGENLEGDEQLF.

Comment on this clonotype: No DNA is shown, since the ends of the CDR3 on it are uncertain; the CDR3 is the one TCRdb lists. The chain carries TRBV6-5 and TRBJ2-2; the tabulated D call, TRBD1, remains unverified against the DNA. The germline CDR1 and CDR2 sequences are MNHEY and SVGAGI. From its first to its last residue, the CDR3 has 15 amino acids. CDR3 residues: CARSPSIEATGSCFF.

The CDR3 protein is CACSLERTTYNEQFF. The CDR3 coding sequence is TGTGCTTGCAGCTTAGAGAGGACGACTTACAATGAGCAGTTCTTC. This chain uses TRBV11-1 with TRBJ2-1; D gene unclear. This CDR3 has 15 amino acids. Germline V gene sequence: CDR1 SGHAT, CDR2 FQDESV (reference sequence).

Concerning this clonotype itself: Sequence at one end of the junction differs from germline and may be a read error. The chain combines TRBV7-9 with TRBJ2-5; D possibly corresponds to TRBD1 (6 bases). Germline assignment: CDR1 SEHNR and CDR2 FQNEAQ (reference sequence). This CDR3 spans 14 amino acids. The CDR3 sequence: CARSYYTGFETQYF. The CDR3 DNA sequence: TGTGCCAGGAGCTACTACACAGGGTTCGAGACCCAATACTTC.

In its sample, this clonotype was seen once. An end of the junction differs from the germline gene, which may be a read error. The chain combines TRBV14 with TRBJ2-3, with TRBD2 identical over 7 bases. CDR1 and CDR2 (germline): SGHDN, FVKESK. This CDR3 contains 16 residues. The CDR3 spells CASSFRHGGSTDTKYF. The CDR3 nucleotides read TGTGCCAGCAGCTTTCGTCACGGGGGGAGCACGGATACGAAGTATTTT.

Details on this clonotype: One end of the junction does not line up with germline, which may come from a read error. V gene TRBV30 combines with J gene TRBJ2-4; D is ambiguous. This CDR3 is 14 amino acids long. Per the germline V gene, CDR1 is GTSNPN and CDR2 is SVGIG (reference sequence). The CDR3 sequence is CAWSVKVAKNVQYF. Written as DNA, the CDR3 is TGTGCCTGGAGTGTAAAGGTAGCAAAAAACGTTCAGTACTTC.

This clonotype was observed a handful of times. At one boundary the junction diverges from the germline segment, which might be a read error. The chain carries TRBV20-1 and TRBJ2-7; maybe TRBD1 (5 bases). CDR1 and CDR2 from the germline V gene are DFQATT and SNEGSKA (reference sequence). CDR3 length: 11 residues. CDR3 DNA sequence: TGTAGTGTTCTACAGGCCTATGAGCAGTATTTC. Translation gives CSVLQAYEQYF.